This T cell receptor (beta chain) is drawn from a study of blood T cell repertoires in COVID-19. Produced via immunoSEQ multiplex PCR; TCRdb's table is partial and in-frame only. The sample includes 100,000 to 150,000 clones, roughly 88% of them seen just once. There are 11 residues in the CDR3. The germline V and J ends were trimmed by 4 bases and 4 bases, with 2 bases remaining between them. The receptor's source is a man aged 50 to 59 with acute or convalescent COVID-19. Sequenced: peripheral blood. The chain uses TRBV12-3 or TRBV12-4 and TRBJ1-3; no definite D call. CDR3 nucleotide sequence: TGTGCCAGCAGTTCGGGAAACACCATATATTTT. It specifies CASSSGNTIYF.